This TCR beta chain was documented in a study of cytomegalovirus exposure and HLA in healthy donors. The CDR3 spans 18 residues. J was trimmed by 2 bases and V by 3 bases; bases with no gene match: 13. CDR1 and CDR2 (germline): MNHNS, SASEGT. The donors (healthy individuals) were bone marrow donors. Study conclusions and caveats: Available immune exposure information was restricted to CMV serostatus only.

Amplification used 60 Vbeta primers and 13 Jbeta primers. The repertoire was sequenced with immunoSEQ multiplex PCR; TCRdb's copy has only in-frame clones and lacks some. The table for this sample gives some 48,000 clones. To note about this clone: What it recognizes is unknown. The sample contains more than one DNA sequence encoding this CDR3.

Specimen: PBMCs. This chain uses TRBV6-1 with TRBJ1-5; TRBD1 agrees at 7 bases. The source is a man aged 35-49 years in good health and CMV-seropositive. The CDR3: CASSEVNRGGVGNQPQHF. The CDR3 coding sequence is TGTGCCAGCAGTGAGGTTAACAGGGGAGGAGTGGGCAATCAGCCCCAGCATTTT.